One sample yielded the 9 T cell receptor beta chains listed below, sequenced in a study of blood T cell repertoires in COVID-19. The data were produced by immunoSEQ multiplex PCR, yet TCRdb's version contains in-frame clones alone and is incomplete. The table includes roughly 150,000 clones, around 90% detected once. The sample taken for sequencing was peripheral blood. Every receptor here comes from a man in his forties or fifties who had recovered from COVID-19.

The chain couples TRBV29-1 to TRBJ2-2, with 9 bases matching TRBD1. Germline-derived CDR1 and CDR2 are SQVTM and ANQGSEA. The CDR3 sequence is 13 residues long. V lost 7 bases to trimming and J lost 1 base; unmatched junction nucleotides: 1. CDR3: CSGDRENTGELFF. The DNA for the CDR3 is TGCAGCGGGGACAGGGAGAACACCGGGGAGCTGTTTTTT.

The CDR3 loop is CASSTWTGVAKNIQYF. CDR3 sequence (DNA): TGTGCCAGCAGTACCTGGACAGGGGTGGCCAAAAACATTCAGTACTTC. The chain employs TRBV28 and TRBJ2-4; 9 nucleotides agree with TRBD1. The CDR3 covers 16 residues. Per the germline V gene, CDR1 is MDHEN and CDR2 is SYDVKM. Trimming removed 5 bases from V and 1 base from J; junction bases left unmatched: 6.

The chain recombines TRBV6-5 with TRBJ1-2; 9 bases are a match to TRBD1. V lost 6 bases, J lost 0 bases, and 5 bases stayed unmatched. Per the germline V gene, CDR1 is MNHEY and CDR2 is SVGAGI. CDR3 length: 15 amino acids. CDR3 loop: CASSGDRGANYGYTF. Written as DNA, the CDR3 is TGTGCCAGCAGCGGAGACAGGGGGGCTAACTATGGCTACACCTTC.

This chain links TRBV5-5 with TRBJ2-6, with a weak D call TRBD1 (6 bases). The length of the CDR3 is 20 residues. The germline V gene has CDR1 SGHKS and CDR2 YYEKEE (reference sequence). Trimming shortened V by 0 bases and J by 4 bases, and 23 bases separated the two germline ends. This CDR3 is CASSLDHGTPRLRGANVLTF. CDR3 bases: TGTGCCAGCAGCTTGGATCATGGGACACCTAGGCTGAGGGGGGCCAACGTCCTGACTTTC.

The CDR3 DNA reads as TGTGCCAGCTCACACGGGACACTGGCCAGTGAAAAACTGTTTTTT. Residues: CASSHGTLASEKLFF. This chain uses TRBV18 with TRBJ1-4, with a tentative D call TRBD1 (6 bases). Trimming stripped 4 bases from V and 7 bases from J, with 16 bases between. CDR3 length: 15 residues. In germline, CDR1 is KGHSH, CDR2 LQKENI.

This clone was seen a few times. The chain combines TRBV6-2 or TRBV6-3 with TRBJ2-2; D is possibly TRBD1 (6 bases). CDR3 length equals 17 residues. The V gene's germline CDR1 is MNHEY and CDR2 SVGEGT. V shed 2 bases and J shed 2 bases, with 15 bases lying between them. CDR3 sequence (DNA): TGTGCCAGCAGTTACGGTCCCGGGACATTAAACACCGGGGAGCTGTTTTTT. Its translation: CASSYGPGTLNTGELFF.

The chain joins TRBV24-1 to TRBJ1-2, with TRBD1 identical over 7 bases. V trimming: 7 bases; J trimming: 4 bases; junction bases outside the gene matches: 5. Germline lookup yields CDR1 KGHDR and CDR2 SFDVKD. The CDR3 consists of 13 residues. For the CDR3, the DNA is TGTGCCACCAGCCGGGACAGAGCCTATGGCTACACCTTC. Translating it yields CATSRDRAYGYTF.

The chain uses TRBV6-5 and TRBJ2-1; D may be TRBD1 (5 bases). The germline V gene encodes CDR1 MNHEY and CDR2 SVGAGI. The CDR3 loop spans 12 amino acids. Between the trimmed V and J ends, which lost 7 bases and 4 bases, there was a span of 8 bases. Written as DNA, the CDR3 is TGTGCCAGCAAGGGGATTTACAATGAGCAGTTCTTC. Translation: CASKGIYNEQFF.

The V call is TRBV28, the J call TRBJ2-1, with TRBD2 matching 8 bases. Trimming removed 5 bases from V and 4 bases from J; junction bases left unmatched: 10. CDR1 is MDHEN, CDR2 SYDVKM, per germline. This CDR3 contains 16 residues. The CDR3 spells CASSAQLAATYNEQFF. CDR3 bases: TGTGCCAGCAGTGCCCAACTAGCGGCGACTTACAATGAGCAGTTCTTC.